This T cell receptor beta chain comes out of a study of shared clonotypes between healthy human individuals. General study results and limits: The rarefaction results pointed to incomplete sorted-subset sequencing despite large depth. A few donors showed sharing of approximately 4.7% of naive CD4 clonotypes. What limited the represented genetic and exposure-history diversity was the small number of donors.

Regarding this clone: What it binds is not known.

Germline V CDR1 and CDR2: SGHRS, YFSETQ. Trimming took off 0 bases at V and 5 bases at J, with 12 bases between the two ends. The CDR3 extends over 14 amino acids. Method: immunoSEQ multiplex PCR; TCRdb's copy keeps in-frame clones and lacks some. The repertoire holds 150,000 to 200,000 clones, roughly 93% seen once, with around 0.072% in the top ten. This TCR was recovered from a woman in her twenties or thirties in good health. The sequencing input was naive CD4+ T cells sorted from blood. The subset here: CD45RA+ positively selected. The V call is TRBV5-1, the J call TRBJ2-7, with D maybe TRBD2 (6 bases). The CDR3 sequence: CASSLDREWNEQYF. CDR3 bases: TGCGCCAGCAGCTTGGATCGGGAGTGGAACGAGCAGTACTTC.